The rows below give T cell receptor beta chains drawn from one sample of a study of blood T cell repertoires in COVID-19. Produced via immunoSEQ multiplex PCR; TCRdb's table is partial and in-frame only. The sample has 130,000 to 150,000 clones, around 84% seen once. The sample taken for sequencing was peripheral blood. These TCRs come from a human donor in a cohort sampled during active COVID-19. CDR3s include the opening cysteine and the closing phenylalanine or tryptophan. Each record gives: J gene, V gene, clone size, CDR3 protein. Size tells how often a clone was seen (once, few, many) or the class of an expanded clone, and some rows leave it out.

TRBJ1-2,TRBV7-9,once,CASRSTGTGGGYGYTF
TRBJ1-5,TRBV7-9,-,CASSEGANQPQHF
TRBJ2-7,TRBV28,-,CASSLTGQGADEQYF
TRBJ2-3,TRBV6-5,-,CASRLDMPFTDTQYF
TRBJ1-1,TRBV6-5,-,CASSHRGLITEAFF
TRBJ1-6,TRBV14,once,CASSQEHPRGSSYNSPLHF
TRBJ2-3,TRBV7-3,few,CASSSGLGAQYF
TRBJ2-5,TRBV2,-,CASSGQLAGGQETQYF
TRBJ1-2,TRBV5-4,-,CASSPWTGDGYTF
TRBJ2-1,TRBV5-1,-,CASSGRQGKDEQFF
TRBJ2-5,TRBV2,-,CASSGQGQETQYF
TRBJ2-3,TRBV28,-,CASSFGGGGPSTDTQYF
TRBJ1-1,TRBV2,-,CASNGDTEAFF
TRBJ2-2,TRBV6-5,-,CASSRQGVGTGELFF
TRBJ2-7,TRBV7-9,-,CASSLVEGGGWVQYF
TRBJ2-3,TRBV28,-,CASRRGLDTQYF
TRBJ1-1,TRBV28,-,CASAEGSGLAEAFF
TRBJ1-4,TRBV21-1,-,CASSKAIDRSGFEKLFF
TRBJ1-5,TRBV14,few,CASSQAGQPQHF
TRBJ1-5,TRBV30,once,CAWSVAGRNQPQHF
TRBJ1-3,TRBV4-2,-,CASSPETGSGNTIYF
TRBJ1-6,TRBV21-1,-,CASSKAGQGAHIPSYNSPLHF
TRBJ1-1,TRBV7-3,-,CASSLTYTSGTEAFF
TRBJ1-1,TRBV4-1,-,CASSQSDRVSNTEAFF
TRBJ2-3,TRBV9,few,CASSVAGVGPDTQYF
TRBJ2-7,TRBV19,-,CASSGHGRAYEQYF
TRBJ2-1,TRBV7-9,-,CASSYRQGSNYNEQFF
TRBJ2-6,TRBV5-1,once,CASSLDAGILSGANVLTF
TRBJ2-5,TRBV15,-,CATSRGGRETQYF
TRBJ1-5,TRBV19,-,CASSIAGQPQHF
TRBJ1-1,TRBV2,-,CASSGQGPNTEAFF
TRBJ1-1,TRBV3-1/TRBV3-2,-,CASSPTSGGSNTEAFF
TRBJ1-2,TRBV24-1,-,CATSDRDRVDGYTF
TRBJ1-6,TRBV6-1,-,CASSEGSHPTGSPLHF
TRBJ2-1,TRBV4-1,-,CASSQDSGGEQFF
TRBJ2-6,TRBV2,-,CASSERWTGGLSGANVLTF
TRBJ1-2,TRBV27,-,CASSGRGVGGYTF
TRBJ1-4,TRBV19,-,CASSIRGQGHEKLFF
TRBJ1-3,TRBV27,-,CASSLVGGSGNTIYF
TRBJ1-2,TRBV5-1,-,CASSLRRQGGYGYTF
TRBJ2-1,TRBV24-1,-,CATSDPTSGSYNEQFF
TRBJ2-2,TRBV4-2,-,CASSQVGGGAGGTGELFF
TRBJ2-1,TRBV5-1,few,CASSSGLAGDEQFF
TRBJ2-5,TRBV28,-,CASSSNRGPGETQYF
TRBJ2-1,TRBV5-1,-,CASSFTTGASGYEQFF
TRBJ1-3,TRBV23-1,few,CASSAQGARGNTIYF
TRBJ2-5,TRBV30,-,CAWSVQGETQYF
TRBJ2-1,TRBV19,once,CASRPGTGGDEQFF
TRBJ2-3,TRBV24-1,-,CATSDSAVAGSADTQYF
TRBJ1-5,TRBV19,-,CASSMNRQDYQPQHF
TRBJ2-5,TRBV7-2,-,CASSLTTGVGQETQYF
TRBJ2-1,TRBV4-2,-,CASSQGAYNEQFF
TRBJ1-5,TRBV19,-,CASSGGTRNNQPQHF
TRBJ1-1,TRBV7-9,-,CASSQQGNTEAFF
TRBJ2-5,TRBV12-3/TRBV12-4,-,CASSSTRGETQYF
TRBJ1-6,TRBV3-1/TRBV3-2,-,CASSPSGGRSPLHF
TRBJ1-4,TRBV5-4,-,CASSWGGTLNEKLFF
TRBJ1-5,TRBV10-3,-,CAISESTGNRQPQHF
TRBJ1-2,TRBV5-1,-,CASSLVAGANYGYTF
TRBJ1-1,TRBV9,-,CASSPAPDRGTEAFF